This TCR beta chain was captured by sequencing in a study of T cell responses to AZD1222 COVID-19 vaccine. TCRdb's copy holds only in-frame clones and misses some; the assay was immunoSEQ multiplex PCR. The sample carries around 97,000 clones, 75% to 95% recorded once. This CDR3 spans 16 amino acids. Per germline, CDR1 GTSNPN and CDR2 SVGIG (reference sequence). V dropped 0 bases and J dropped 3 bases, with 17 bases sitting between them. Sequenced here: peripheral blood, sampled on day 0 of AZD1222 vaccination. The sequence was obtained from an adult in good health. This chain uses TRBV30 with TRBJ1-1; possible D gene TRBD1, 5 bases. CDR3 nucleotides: TGTGCCTGGAGTGTACGGGGGACCTCTTCCTACACTGAAGCTTTCTTT. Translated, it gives CAWSVRGTSSYTEAFF.